A selection of T cell receptor beta chains follows, all from one sample in a study of cytomegalovirus exposure and HLA in healthy donors. Clones were read by immunoSEQ multiplex PCR, and TCRdb kept only the in-frame ones, dropping some. This sample has tens of thousands of clones, with 60% to 80% found just once. Sequencing was carried out using PBMCs. The receptors were sampled from a woman aged 40 to 50 in good health and CMV-seronegative. Both conserved end residues are part of each CDR3. Fields, in order: D gene, J gene, clone size, V gene, CDR3 DNA, CDR3 protein. D genes are given only for firm matches. Some rows mark clone size as missing; the rest say once, few, many or name a class of expanded clone.

D: TRBD1; J: TRBJ2-5; size: -; V: TRBV25-1; DNA: TGTGCCAGCAGTTACAGGGGCGTAGGGTCACAAGAGACCCAGTACTTC; CDR3: CASSYRGVGSQETQYF
D: TRBD2; J: TRBJ2-1; size: -; V: TRBV11-2; DNA: TGTGCCAGCAGCTTACTAGCGGGAGGGGATGAGCAGTTCTTC; CDR3: CASSLLAGGDEQFF
D: -; J: TRBJ2-3; size: -; V: TRBV5-1; DNA: TGCGCCAGCAGCCGCTTAGCGTCAACAGATACGCAGTATTTT; CDR3: CASSRLASTDTQYF
D: TRBD1; J: TRBJ2-5; size: -; V: TRBV11-2; DNA: TGTGCCAGCAGCCGAAGGACAGGGGAAGAGACCCAGTACTTC; CDR3: CASSRRTGEETQYF
D: TRBD1; J: TRBJ1-2; size: -; V: TRBV5-4; DNA: TGTGCCAGCAGCTCCCAAGGGGGCCTATATGGCTACACCTTC; CDR3: CASSSQGGLYGYTF
D: TRBD2; J: TRBJ2-2; size: -; V: TRBV7-3; DNA: TGTGCCAGCAGCTTAGGTAGAATAGCGGGAGACACCGGGGAGCTGTTTTTT; CDR3: CASSLGRIAGDTGELFF
D: TRBD1; J: TRBJ1-2; size: -; V: TRBV10-3; DNA: TGTGCCATCAAAGAAGGGGACAGGGACTATGGCTACACCTTC; CDR3: CAIKEGDRDYGYTF
D: -; J: TRBJ2-4; size: -; V: TRBV5-1; DNA: TGCGCCAGCACCCCCCTCGATAGCAAAAACATTCAGTACTTC; CDR3: CASTPLDSKNIQYF
D: TRBD1; J: TRBJ1-5; size: -; V: TRBV15; DNA: TGTGCCACCTCGGACAGGGGCGGCAATCAGCCCCAGCATTTT; CDR3: CATSDRGGNQPQHF
D: -; J: TRBJ1-1; size: -; V: TRBV19; DNA: TGTGCCAGTAGTCTTAGGGGGTCGGCTGAAGCTTTCTTT; CDR3: CASSLRGSAEAFF
D: TRBD1; J: TRBJ2-2; size: -; V: TRBV2; DNA: TGTGCCAGCAGTACGGGACAGGGGGCGAGCACCGGGGAGCTGTTTTTT; CDR3: CASSTGQGASTGELFF
D: -; J: TRBJ1-1; size: -; V: TRBV7-6; DNA: TGTGCCAGCAGCTCTAGCGGCGGGGACACTGAAGCTTTCTTT; CDR3: CASSSSGGDTEAFF
D: TRBD1; J: TRBJ2-5; size: -; V: TRBV5-1; DNA: TGCGCCAGCACCCGACAGGGACGGGAGACCCAGTACTTC; CDR3: CASTRQGRETQYF
D: -; J: TRBJ1-2; size: once; V: TRBV28; DNA: TGTGCCAGCAGTTTCCAGGCAGCTAACTATGGCTACACCTTC; CDR3: CASSFQAANYGYTF
D: -; J: TRBJ1-4; size: -; V: TRBV7-9; DNA: TGTGCCAGCAGCTCCGGGACATTTAATGAAAAACTGTTTTTT; CDR3: CASSSGTFNEKLFF
D: TRBD1; J: TRBJ1-5; size: -; V: TRBV7-6; DNA: TGTGCCAGCAGCTCCGGGACAGGGTCGGTTCAGCCCCAGCATTTT; CDR3: CASSSGTGSVQPQHF
D: -; J: TRBJ2-6; size: -; V: TRBV7-3; DNA: TGTGCCAGCAGCCCAAGGAGGGTCCCTGGGGCCAACGTCCTGACTTTC; CDR3: CASSPRRVPGANVLTF
D: -; J: TRBJ2-1; size: -; V: TRBV5-1; DNA: TGCGCCAGCAGCCCGCCAAGTACGGGCTACAATGAGCAGTTCTTC; CDR3: CASSPPSTGYNEQFF
D: -; J: TRBJ2-6; size: -; V: TRBV7-2; DNA: TGTGCCAGCAGCAGCTCAGGGGCTGGGGCCAACGTCCTGACTTTC; CDR3: CASSSSGAGANVLTF
D: -; J: TRBJ1-1; size: -; V: TRBV5-1; DNA: TGCGCCAGCAGCTTCTCAGGGCTGGGTAACACTGAAGCTTTCTTT; CDR3: CASSFSGLGNTEAFF
D: TRBD1; J: TRBJ2-6; size: -; V: TRBV6-4; DNA: TGTGCCAGCAGTGACCGACAGGGATCTGGGGCCAACGTCCTGACTTTC; CDR3: CASSDRQGSGANVLTF
D: TRBD1; J: TRBJ1-1; size: few; V: TRBV25-1; DNA: TGTGCCAGCAGTGAAACAGGGGCTGAAGCTTTCTTT; CDR3: CASSETGAEAFF
D: TRBD1; J: TRBJ2-3; size: few; V: TRBV4-3; DNA: TGCGCCAGCAGCCAAGGGACAGGGGAGGCAGATACGCAGTATTTT; CDR3: CASSQGTGEADTQYF
D: -; J: TRBJ1-2; size: -; V: TRBV5-4; DNA: TGTGCCAGCAGCTCCCAGGGGACCTATGGCTACACCTTC; CDR3: CASSSQGTYGYTF
D: -; J: TRBJ1-2; size: -; V: TRBV27; DNA: TGTGCCAGCAGTCTAGACGTGAACTATGGCTACACCTTC; CDR3: CASSLDVNYGYTF
D: -; J: TRBJ2-2; size: -; V: TRBV11-3; DNA: TGTGCCAGCAGCTTGAGTACAGCACTCACCGGGGAGCTGTTTTTT; CDR3: CASSLSTALTGELFF
D: TRBD1; J: TRBJ1-5; size: -; V: TRBV6-5; DNA: TGTGCCAGCAGCGAACAGGGGGCCGGCAATCAGCCCCAGCATTTT; CDR3: CASSEQGAGNQPQHF
D: TRBD2; J: TRBJ2-1; size: -; V: TRBV5-1; DNA: TGCGCCAGCAGCTTGTTTGGGACTAGCGGGTATGAGCAGTTCTTC; CDR3: CASSLFGTSGYEQFF
D: TRBD2; J: TRBJ2-3; size: -; V: TRBV11-3; DNA: TGTGCCAGCAGCTCCTACGGGGGGAGCACAGATACGCAGTATTTT; CDR3: CASSSYGGSTDTQYF
D: TRBD1; J: TRBJ1-1; size: -; V: TRBV9; DNA: TGTGCCAGCAGCAGGGCCGGGACAGGGATCACTGAAGCTTTCTTT; CDR3: CASSRAGTGITEAFF
D: -; J: TRBJ2-1; size: -; V: TRBV7-8; DNA: TGTGCCAGCAGCTTAGGATTGCGTCGGGACTATGAGCAGTTCTTC; CDR3: CASSLGLRRDYEQFF
D: -; J: TRBJ1-1; size: few; V: TRBV2; DNA: TGTGCCAGCAGTGAAATACGGGGTGGGACTGAAGCTTTCTTT; CDR3: CASSEIRGGTEAFF
D: -; J: TRBJ1-5; size: -; V: TRBV9; DNA: TGTGCCAGCAGCGGAGGAAATCAGCCCCAGCATTTT; CDR3: CASSGGNQPQHF
D: TRBD1; J: TRBJ2-1; size: -; V: TRBV9; DNA: TGTGCCAGCAGCGACCGGGACAGGGTCTACAATGAGCAGTTCTTC; CDR3: CASSDRDRVYNEQFF
D: -; J: TRBJ2-1; size: -; V: TRBV7-9; DNA: TGTGCCAGCAGCTTAGCGGCCCGCAGGGAGCAGTTCTTC; CDR3: CASSLAARREQFF
D: TRBD1; J: TRBJ2-7; size: -; V: TRBV30; DNA: TGTGCCTGGAGTCCTGGCGACAGGGGGAATTACGAGCAGTACTTC; CDR3: CAWSPGDRGNYEQYF
D: -; J: TRBJ2-2; size: once; V: TRBV10-3; DNA: TGTGCCATCAGTGAGTCCACTAGGGAGGACACCGGGGAGCTGTTTTTT; CDR3: CAISESTREDTGELFF
D: TRBD1; J: TRBJ1-4; size: few; V: TRBV4-1; DNA: TGCGCCAGCAGCCAGGGCCCGGGACAGGGGAATGAAAAACTGTTTTTT; CDR3: CASSQGPGQGNEKLFF
D: TRBD1; J: TRBJ1-4; size: -; V: TRBV30; DNA: TGTGCCTGGTCCGCAGGGACAGGCGCCGCGATAGGGGGCAAACTGTTTTTT; CDR3: CAWSAGTGAAIGGKLFF
D: -; J: TRBJ2-7; size: -; V: TRBV30; DNA: TGTGCCTGGGCAGGTGGGCCCTACGAGCAGTACTTC; CDR3: CAWAGGPYEQYF
D: TRBD2; J: TRBJ2-3; size: -; V: TRBV28; DNA: TGTGCCAGCAGTCATGCGGTCGCGGGGGACACAGATACGCAGTATTTT; CDR3: CASSHAVAGDTDTQYF
D: -; J: TRBJ1-2; size: -; V: TRBV5-4; DNA: TGTGCCAGCAGCCTTAGAAAGACTTTACCCAACTATGGCTACACCTTC; CDR3: CASSLRKTLPNYGYTF
D: -; J: TRBJ2-7; size: few; V: TRBV4-1; DNA: TGCGCCAGCAGCCAAGATGGAGGCGAGCAGTACTTC; CDR3: CASSQDGGEQYF
D: TRBD2; J: TRBJ2-1; size: -; V: TRBV15; DNA: TGTGCCACCAGCAGAGTAAGATTTGGACTAGCGGTAAACAATGAGCAGTTCTTC; CDR3: CATSRVRFGLAVNNEQFF
D: TRBD1; J: TRBJ2-5; size: -; V: TRBV19; DNA: TGTGCCAGTACCCAGACAGGGGGGGAGACCCAGTACTTC; CDR3: CASTQTGGETQYF
D: TRBD1; J: TRBJ2-3; size: -; V: TRBV6-4; DNA: TGTGCCAGCAGTGTGGGGACAGGGGAGACAGATACGCAGTATTTT; CDR3: CASSVGTGETDTQYF
D: -; J: TRBJ1-3; size: -; V: TRBV15; DNA: TGTGCCACCAGCAGAGAGCACCTCACAATACCCAATTTT; CDR3: CATSREHLTIPNF
D: -; J: TRBJ2-2; size: once; V: TRBV30; DNA: TGTGCCTGGAGTAGGGAGGTCTCCGGGGAGCTGTTTTTT; CDR3: CAWSREVSGELFF
D: TRBD1; J: TRBJ1-3; size: -; V: TRBV19; DNA: TGTGCCTGTGGATTAGGGGGCTTCTCTGGAAACACCATATATTTT; CDR3: CACGLGGFSGNTIYF
D: -; J: TRBJ1-3; size: -; V: TRBV29-1; DNA: TGCAGCGTTGAACGGGTTGCTGGAAACACCATATATTTT; CDR3: CSVERVAGNTIYF
D: -; J: TRBJ1-3; size: -; V: TRBV19; DNA: TGTGCCACGCAACAGGATCCTGGAAACACCATATATTTT; CDR3: CATQQDPGNTIYF